This passage covers 10 T cell receptor beta chains from one sample sequenced in a study of beta chain features in type 1 diabetes. TCRB transcripts that were expressed got sequenced, as all of the isolated RNA had been reverse transcribed. Sequencing was performed with immunoSEQ multiplex PCR; in TCRdb, only in-frame clones are kept and a portion is missing. This table holds about 250,000 clones, roughly 15% found once. Sequencing was done on a sample of naive CD4+ T cells from blood. All receptors come from a woman between 40 and 55 years old in good health.

This clone has a handful of counts. The rearrangement joins TRBV6-5 to TRBJ2-2, with D possibly matching TRBD1 (6 bases). V lost 7 bases and J 6 bases, leaving 15 bases between the germline ends. Germline values: CDR1 MNHEY, CDR2 SVGAGI. This CDR3 has 14 residues. CDR3 DNA sequence: TGTGCCAGCACACAGGGTGCCTCGTCCGGGGAGCTGTTTTTT. Protein sequence: CASTQGASSGELFF.

This chain connects TRBV19 to TRBJ2-3, with 8 bases fitting TRBD1. The J segment lost 0 bases and the V segment lost 5 bases, leaving 1 base of the junction unmatched. This CDR3 has 14 residues. Germline CDR1 reads LNHDA; CDR2 reads SQIVND (reference sequence). CDR3 in DNA: TGTGCCAGTAGTTGGACAGGGAGCACAGATACGCAGTATTTT. This codes for CASSWTGSTDTQYF.

The J gene is TRBJ2-1, the V gene TRBV29-1; D gene ambiguous. CDR1 is SQVTM, CDR2 ANQGSEA, per germline. V shed 7 bases and J shed 11 bases, with 15 bases lying between them. CDR3 length: 11 amino acids. DNA of the CDR3: TGCAGCGCACCCCTTTTGACTCAGCAGTTCTTC. Its protein product is CSAPLLTQQFF.

This clone has a handful of counts. The chain is built from TRBV4-2 and TRBJ2-5, with 8 bases that match TRBD2. With 0 bases clipped from V and 3 bases from J, the junction kept 6 bases outside the gene matches. Looked up from germline, CDR1 is LGHNA and CDR2 is YNFKEQ. CDR3 size: 16 residues. The CDR3 is CASSQDGGGTKETQYF. CDR3 coding DNA: TGTGCCAGCAGCCAAGACGGCGGGGGGACTAAAGAGACCCAGTACTTC.

This chain uses TRBV4-1 with TRBJ2-1; no firm D call. Germline V gives CDR1 MGHRA, CDR2 YSYEKL. The CDR3 runs to 12 residues. Trimming shortened V by 1 base and J by 7 bases, and 5 bases separated the two germline ends. The CDR3, as DNA: TGCGCCAGCAGCCAAGCTCTAAATGAGCAGTTCTTC. It translates to CASSQALNEQFF.

This clone has only a few counts. The chain links TRBV2 to TRBJ1-6; no reliable D call. Germline CDR1 is SNHLY and CDR2 is FYNNEI. Trimming shortened V by 6 bases and J by 10 bases, and 13 bases separated the two germline ends. The CDR3 sequence is 13 residues long. The CDR3: CASRGLPPSPLHF. CDR3 DNA sequence: TGTGCCAGCAGGGGCCTTCCTCCGTCACCCCTCCACTTT.

This clone occurred a few times. The chain employs TRBV14 and TRBJ2-7, with D maybe TRBD2 (6 bases). Deletions cut 9 bases from V and 2 bases from J, with 26 bases between. Germline V gives CDR1 SGHDN, CDR2 FVKESK. The length of the CDR3 is 17 residues. This CDR3 is CARGGDLTIRETYEQYF. In DNA, the CDR3 is TGTGCCAGGGGGGGAGATCTTACAATCAGGGAGACCTACGAGCAGTACTTC.

This clone was found a few times. The chain has TRBV7-2 and TRBJ2-2, with 8 bases identical to TRBD2. Germline assignment: CDR1 SGHTA and CDR2 FQGNSA. This CDR3 region has 16 residues. V was clipped by 6 bases and J by 1 base; unmatched bases: 7. For the CDR3, the DNA is TGTGCCAGCAGAACGGGGCTAGCGGGGAACACCGGGGAGCTGTTTTTT. This codes for CASRTGLAGNTGELFF.

V gene TRBV1 combines with J gene TRBJ2-1; TRBD2 is the table's D call and was not checked against the DNA. TRBV1 is a pseudogene. The CDR3 extends over 18 amino acids. The CDR3 here is CTSSQEGLAGGRRDEQFF. DNA of the CDR3: TGCACCAGCAGCCAAGAGGGACTAGCGGGGGGGCGTAGGGATGAGCAGTTCTTC.

The table lists this clone with a few counts. The chain employs TRBV11-2 and TRBJ2-5, with TRBD2 matching over 7 bases. The CDR3 consists of 17 residues. The V and J ends lost 7 bases and 2 bases, in that order; junction bases with no gene match: 16. Germline V gene data show CDR1 as SGHAT and CDR2 as FQNNGV. DNA of the CDR3: TGTGCCAGCACCACCGGCCGCGCTAGCGGAGAGCAAGAGACCCAGTACTTC. This gives the protein CASTTGRASGEQETQYF.